The subject of this entry is one T cell receptor (beta chain). The data are from a study of shared clonotypes between healthy human individuals. Germline-derived CDR1 and CDR2 are SGHAT and FQNNGV. Losses at the gene ends were 1 base for V and 4 bases for J; bases not matched to a gene: 7. The CDR3 has 16 amino acids. Using immunoSEQ multiplex PCR, the repertoire was profiled, and TCRdb retains in-frame clones only, with some absent. Here the sample spans more than 550,000 clones, around 90% being singletons. Source material: memory CD8+ T cells from PBMCs. Subset reported: CD45RO+ cells pooled with CCR7-negative TemRA cells. The TCR originated in a man aged 18 to 35 in good health. Some clones in this sample may be carry-over from other donors' samples. V gene TRBV11-2 combines with J gene TRBJ2-1, with 7 nucleotides matching TRBD2. CDR3 protein: CASSLVGAGRYNEQFF. The CDR3 region has the DNA TGTGCCAGCAGCTTAGTCGGAGCGGGACGGTACAATGAGCAGTTCTTC.